The rows below give T cell receptor beta chains drawn from one sample of a study of cytomegalovirus exposure and HLA in healthy donors. The table came from immunoSEQ multiplex PCR; TCRdb's copy has only in-frame clones and leaves some out. The sample carries 100,000 to 150,000 clones, roughly 88% recorded once. The sample taken for sequencing was PBMCs. The receptors stem from a man in his late teens or twenties in good health and CMV-seronegative. The CDR3 runs from the conserved cysteine through the conserved F or W. Each record gives: J gene, V gene, clone size, D gene, CDR3 length, CDR3 DNA, CDR3 protein. D genes are given only for firm matches. Size is stated for part of the rows, as once, few or many counts, or as a class when the clone is expanded.

J gene: TRBJ1-1; V gene: TRBV6-5; clone size: -; D gene: -; CDR3 length: 12; CDR3 DNA: TGTGCGTCCAACCCAGGGAACACTGAAGCTTTCTTT; CDR3 protein: CASNPGNTEAFF
J gene: TRBJ2-3; V gene: TRBV7-9; clone size: once; D gene: -; CDR3 length: 15; CDR3 DNA: TGTGCCAGCAGCACAACCACCGGGGGCACAGATACGCAGTATTTT; CDR3 protein: CASSTTTGGTDTQYF
J gene: TRBJ1-2; V gene: TRBV28; clone size: -; D gene: -; CDR3 length: 12; CDR3 DNA: TGTGCCATCCCCGCAGGGCCAGGTGGCTACACCTTC; CDR3 protein: CAIPAGPGGYTF
J gene: TRBJ2-7; V gene: TRBV2; clone size: -; D gene: TRBD2; CDR3 length: 14; CDR3 DNA: TGTGCCAGCAGCGCTTTGACGGGAGGGTACGAGCAGTACTTC; CDR3 protein: CASSALTGGYEQYF
J gene: TRBJ2-7; V gene: TRBV6-1; clone size: -; D gene: -; CDR3 length: 13; CDR3 DNA: TGTGCCAGCAGTGAAGAATGGGGGCGTGGGCAGTACTTC; CDR3 protein: CASSEEWGRGQYF
J gene: TRBJ2-7; V gene: TRBV28; clone size: -; D gene: -; CDR3 length: 13; CDR3 DNA: TGTGCCAGCAGTTTACAGCGGACCTACGAGCAGTACTTC; CDR3 protein: CASSLQRTYEQYF
J gene: TRBJ1-5; V gene: TRBV7-2; clone size: -; D gene: -; CDR3 length: 16; CDR3 DNA: TGTGCCAGCAGCTTTGCGGGACGGGATAGCAATCAGCCCCAGCATTTT; CDR3 protein: CASSFAGRDSNQPQHF
J gene: TRBJ2-3; V gene: TRBV10-3; clone size: -; D gene: TRBD1; CDR3 length: 15; CDR3 DNA: TGTGCCATCAGTAACCGACAGGGGAGCACAGATACGCAGTATTTT; CDR3 protein: CAISNRQGSTDTQYF
J gene: TRBJ1-5; V gene: TRBV28; clone size: once; D gene: TRBD1; CDR3 length: 17; CDR3 DNA: TGTGCCAGCAGCAAACCATTTCCGGACAGGGGCTATCAGCCCCAGCATTTT; CDR3 protein: CASSKPFPDRGYQPQHF
J gene: TRBJ1-2; V gene: TRBV16; clone size: once; D gene: TRBD1; CDR3 length: 13; CDR3 DNA: TGTGCCAGCAGCCAGGGACAGGGATATGGCTACACCTTC; CDR3 protein: CASSQGQGYGYTF
J gene: TRBJ1-3; V gene: TRBV28; clone size: -; D gene: TRBD1; CDR3 length: 16; CDR3 DNA: TGTGCCAGCAGTACGACAGGGCCCTTCTCTGGAAACACCATATATTTT; CDR3 protein: CASSTTGPFSGNTIYF
J gene: TRBJ2-7; V gene: TRBV7-9; clone size: few; D gene: -; CDR3 length: 17; CDR3 DNA: TGTGCCAGCAGCCCAGCGGGCGGTATAAAACGCGCATACGAGCAGTACTTC; CDR3 protein: CASSPAGGIKRAYEQYF
J gene: TRBJ1-2; V gene: TRBV28; clone size: -; D gene: TRBD1; CDR3 length: 16; CDR3 DNA: TGTGCCAGCAGCCAACCGGTCGGGACAGGGCATTTTGGCTACACCTTC; CDR3 protein: CASSQPVGTGHFGYTF
J gene: TRBJ1-2; V gene: TRBV30; clone size: -; D gene: -; CDR3 length: 18; CDR3 DNA: TGTGCCTGGAGTGGGCGGCAGGGGCCTCGATTGGCCCTCTATGGCTACACCTTC; CDR3 protein: CAWSGRQGPRLALYGYTF
J gene: TRBJ1-2; V gene: TRBV10-3; clone size: -; D gene: TRBD1; CDR3 length: 15; CDR3 DNA: TGTGCCATACTCCCGGGACAGGGGTCCGACTATGGCTACACCTTC; CDR3 protein: CAILPGQGSDYGYTF
J gene: TRBJ2-7; V gene: TRBV5-1; clone size: -; D gene: -; CDR3 length: 15; CDR3 DNA: TGCGCCAGCAGCCCGGGACTCGCACTCTCCTACGAGCAGTACTTC; CDR3 protein: CASSPGLALSYEQYF
J gene: TRBJ2-7; V gene: TRBV4-1; clone size: -; D gene: TRBD1; CDR3 length: 15; CDR3 DNA: TGCGCCAGCAGCCAGTCCCGACAGGGATTGAGGGAGCAGTACTTC; CDR3 protein: CASSQSRQGLREQYF
J gene: TRBJ2-7; V gene: TRBV11-2; clone size: -; D gene: TRBD2; CDR3 length: 15; CDR3 DNA: TGTGCCAGCAGCCCGGGACTAGCGGGAGTTGCCGAGCAGTACTTC; CDR3 protein: CASSPGLAGVAEQYF
J gene: TRBJ2-3; V gene: TRBV11-2; clone size: once; D gene: -; CDR3 length: 17; CDR3 DNA: TGTGCCAGCAGCTTTAATAGCGTAACGTCTCGCACAGATACGCAGTATTTT; CDR3 protein: CASSFNSVTSRTDTQYF
J gene: TRBJ2-7; V gene: TRBV27; clone size: few; D gene: -; CDR3 length: 14; CDR3 DNA: TGTGCCAGCAGTTTCCTCGGGAGTACCTACGAGCAGTACTTC; CDR3 protein: CASSFLGSTYEQYF
J gene: TRBJ1-4; V gene: TRBV28; clone size: -; D gene: -; CDR3 length: 16; CDR3 DNA: TGTGCCAGCAGTTTCCTATTCAGGGATCCTCCCGGAAAACTGTTTTTT; CDR3 protein: CASSFLFRDPPGKLFF
J gene: TRBJ2-7; V gene: TRBV19; clone size: -; D gene: TRBD2; CDR3 length: 14; CDR3 DNA: TGTGCCAGTAGTTTCCGGGGGACTACCTACGAGCAGTACTTC; CDR3 protein: CASSFRGTTYEQYF
J gene: TRBJ1-5; V gene: TRBV11-2; clone size: -; D gene: TRBD1; CDR3 length: 16; CDR3 DNA: TGTGCCAGCAGCCAATTAAAAGGACAGGTTGGTCAGCCCCAGCATTTT; CDR3 protein: CASSQLKGQVGQPQHF
J gene: TRBJ1-6; V gene: TRBV6-6; clone size: few; D gene: -; CDR3 length: 15; CDR3 DNA: TGTGCCAGCAGTTATACAGGACGGGATAATTCACCCCTCCACTTT; CDR3 protein: CASSYTGRDNSPLHF
J gene: TRBJ1-1; V gene: TRBV5-1; clone size: -; D gene: -; CDR3 length: 13; CDR3 DNA: TGCGCCAGCAGCGCTGAGGTTAGGGGAGAAGCTTTCTTT; CDR3 protein: CASSAEVRGEAFF
J gene: TRBJ1-5; V gene: TRBV11-3; clone size: -; D gene: -; CDR3 length: 13; CDR3 DNA: TGTGCCAGCAGCCTGGGGGGTTCTCAGCCCCAGCATTTT; CDR3 protein: CASSLGGSQPQHF
J gene: TRBJ1-1; V gene: TRBV5-6; clone size: -; D gene: -; CDR3 length: 15; CDR3 DNA: TGTGCCAGCAGCACAACAGGGTCTGGGAACACTGAAGCTTTCTTT; CDR3 protein: CASSTTGSGNTEAFF
J gene: TRBJ1-5; V gene: TRBV19; clone size: -; D gene: -; CDR3 length: 13; CDR3 DNA: TGTGCCAGTACAGCAGGGAAAGTACAGCCCCAGCATTTT; CDR3 protein: CASTAGKVQPQHF
J gene: TRBJ1-5; V gene: TRBV28; clone size: -; D gene: -; CDR3 length: 14; CDR3 DNA: TGTGCCAGCAGATCCGGGACAATAAATCAGCCCCAGCATTTT; CDR3 protein: CASRSGTINQPQHF
J gene: TRBJ1-2; V gene: TRBV5-8; clone size: -; D gene: TRBD1; CDR3 length: 15; CDR3 DNA: TGTGCCAGCAGCTTTGGACAGGGTGGCGGATATGGCTACACCTTC; CDR3 protein: CASSFGQGGGYGYTF
J gene: TRBJ2-7; V gene: TRBV11-2; clone size: -; D gene: -; CDR3 length: 17; CDR3 DNA: TGTGCCAGCAGCTATACGGGAGGCCGGGGGCTTCATTACGAGCAGTACTTC; CDR3 protein: CASSYTGGRGLHYEQYF
J gene: TRBJ1-1; V gene: TRBV5-1; clone size: -; D gene: TRBD1; CDR3 length: 14; CDR3 DNA: TGCGCCAGCAGCGTAGGGGACAGAAACACTGAAGCTTTCTTT; CDR3 protein: CASSVGDRNTEAFF
J gene: TRBJ1-5; V gene: TRBV2; clone size: -; D gene: TRBD1; CDR3 length: 15; CDR3 DNA: TGTGCCAGCAATCCTACCGGACAGGTTAATCAGCCCCAGCATTTT; CDR3 protein: CASNPTGQVNQPQHF
J gene: TRBJ2-7; V gene: TRBV7-8; clone size: -; D gene: -; CDR3 length: 15; CDR3 DNA: TGTGCCAGCAGCTCACCTTGGGGGGACTCCTACGAGCAGTACTTC; CDR3 protein: CASSSPWGDSYEQYF
J gene: TRBJ2-5; V gene: TRBV18; clone size: -; D gene: TRBD1; CDR3 length: 15; CDR3 DNA: TGTGCCAGCTCTCACAGGACAGCGGACAGGGAGACCCAGTACTTC; CDR3 protein: CASSHRTADRETQYF
J gene: TRBJ2-1; V gene: TRBV18; clone size: -; D gene: TRBD2; CDR3 length: 18; CDR3 DNA: TGTGCCAGCTCACCATTCCAGCGGGGGGCCTCGACGCGCAATGAGCAGTTCTTC; CDR3 protein: CASSPFQRGASTRNEQFF
J gene: TRBJ2-7; V gene: TRBV2; clone size: -; D gene: TRBD1; CDR3 length: 14; CDR3 DNA: TGTGCCAGTAGTTCGGGACAGGGAACTTACGAGCAGTACTTC; CDR3 protein: CASSSGQGTYEQYF
J gene: TRBJ2-4; V gene: TRBV4-2; clone size: -; D gene: TRBD2; CDR3 length: 20; CDR3 DNA: TGTGCCAGCAGCCAAGTCTTCTCCGGGAGCGGGAGGATGGCCAAAAACATTCAGTACTTC; CDR3 protein: CASSQVFSGSGRMAKNIQYF
J gene: TRBJ1-1; V gene: TRBV19; clone size: few; D gene: -; CDR3 length: 13; CDR3 DNA: TGTGCCAGTAGTAATGACCAGGGCACTGAAGCTTTCTTT; CDR3 protein: CASSNDQGTEAFF
J gene: TRBJ1-5; V gene: TRBV28; clone size: many; D gene: TRBD1; CDR3 length: 12; CDR3 DNA: TGTGCCAGCGGACAGGGAAGGCAGCCCCAGCATTTT; CDR3 protein: CASGQGRQPQHF
J gene: TRBJ2-1; V gene: TRBV7-9; clone size: -; D gene: -; CDR3 length: 13; CDR3 DNA: TGTGCCAGCAGCCAAGGGACCGGGGGTGAGCAGTTCTTC; CDR3 protein: CASSQGTGGEQFF
J gene: TRBJ1-5; V gene: TRBV19; clone size: few; D gene: -; CDR3 length: 13; CDR3 DNA: TGTGCCAGTAGTCCTAGTAATGATCAGCCCCAGCATTTT; CDR3 protein: CASSPSNDQPQHF
J gene: TRBJ2-2; V gene: TRBV30; clone size: -; D gene: TRBD1; CDR3 length: 14; CDR3 DNA: TGTGCCTGGGACGGACAGGCGAACACCGGGGAGCTGTTTTTT; CDR3 protein: CAWDGQANTGELFF
J gene: TRBJ1-1; V gene: TRBV14; clone size: -; D gene: -; CDR3 length: 17; CDR3 DNA: TGTGCCAGCAGCCAAGGGTTTGGGGCGTTGATGAACACTGAAGCTTTCTTT; CDR3 protein: CASSQGFGALMNTEAFF
J gene: TRBJ1-4; V gene: TRBV6-5; clone size: -; D gene: -; CDR3 length: 16; CDR3 DNA: TGTGCCAGCAGTTACACAGCCCCGGCAACTAATGAAAAACTGTTTTTT; CDR3 protein: CASSYTAPATNEKLFF
J gene: TRBJ1-1; V gene: TRBV28; clone size: -; D gene: -; CDR3 length: 12; CDR3 DNA: TGTGCCAGCAGGATAGCACAGGGTGGATCTTTCTTT; CDR3 protein: CASRIAQGGSFF